The entry that follows covers one T cell receptor beta chain sequence. Its target is not known. The CDR3 extends over 17 amino acids. Germline assignment: CDR1 SGHAT and CDR2 FQNNGV. V dropped 5 bases and J dropped 5 bases, with 22 bases sitting between them. This sample was included in a study of post-analysis software for immune sequencing data. Findings and caveats of the study: Higher frequency in patients than in controls was seen for several TRBV segments, with TRBV5-6, TRBV5-1 and TRBV20-1 among them.

Every TCR beta cDNA library bore unique molecular identifiers. MiXCR was run by TCRdb on the PCR reads, yielding one entry per CDR3 protein. This table holds roughly 650,000 distinct CDR3 sequences, about 60% found once. This sequence originates from a girl aged 2 to 9 with multiple sclerosis. The V and J genes are TRBV11-2 and TRBJ2-1; either TRBD1 or TRBD2 may fit D (5 bases each). The sample consisted of blood. CDR3 protein: CASSLSRTAGAHNEQFF. Written as DNA, the CDR3 is TGTGCCAGCAGCCTCTCCCGGACGGCCGGGGCCCACAATGAGCAGTTCTTC.